The present T cell receptor beta chain was sequenced within a study of OX40 agonist ivuxolimab in advanced cancers. Study as a whole: As their treatment, patients were administered ivuxolimab, an agonistic anti-OX40 (CD134) antibody. Hepatocellular carcinoma, melanoma, renal cell or head and neck cancer was diagnosed in the dose-escalation patients. General study points: Fewer expanded clones were found on average in CD4+ than in CD8+ T cells.

Unmatched junction bases numbered 5, after V lost 0 bases and J lost 6 bases. The CDR3 has 15 residues. In germline, CDR1 is MNHNY, CDR2 SVGAGI (reference sequence). Any history of autoimmune disease or systemic immunosuppression disqualified patients. This clone was seen a single time. The target antigen is unknown. Only in-frame clones appear in the TCRdb table, and some are missing; sequencing was by immunoSEQ multiplex PCR. The sample comprises about 98,000 clones, more than 85% of which are singletons, and about 0.27% rests with the top ten. The material sequenced was CD4+ or CD8+ T cells sorted from blood, taken in a trial of the OX40 agonist ivuxolimab. The receptor's source is an adult with an advanced solid tumor such as melanoma, head and neck, liver or kidney cancer. The chain joins TRBV6-6 to TRBJ1-2; 9 nucleotides agree with TRBD1. DNA of the CDR3: TGTGCCAGCAGTTACTCTATCCGACAGGGGGATGGCTACACCTTC. This gives the protein CASSYSIRQGDGYTF.